This T cell receptor (beta chain) is from a study of cytotoxic CD8 clonotypes in ibrutinib-treated CLL. Study-wide context: Results showed some 25 partial and 2 complete responses; following median 68 months, roughly 14 remained remitted, roughly twelve advanced.

Study-wide findings and caveats: Baseline-level clonality went beyond age-matched healthy donors and moved in step with circulating CD8+ T-cell counts. Public clonotypes showed up rarely, and on treatment they shrank or held steady.

On this clone: What it binds is unknown.

The targeted sequencing depth was 1 in 200,000 to 1 in 1 million T cells. Profiling relied on immunoSEQ multiplex PCR, and the TCRdb table lists in-frame clones only, not all of them. This table has tens of thousands of clones, roughly 83% appearing once. This TCR was sampled from a human donor with chronic lymphocytic leukemia. Material: PBMCs, obtained after 24 months of ibrutinib treatment.

CDR3 sequence reads: CASSPGSGRSEQYF. The DNA of the CDR3 is TGTGCCAGCTCACCAGGGTCAGGACGGAGCGAGCAGTACTTC. The V call is TRBV18, the J call TRBJ2-7; D is ambiguous. CDR1 and CDR2 (germline): KGHSH, LQKENI. Trimming took off 2 bases at V and 6 bases at J, with 14 bases between the two ends. The CDR3 sequence is 14 residues long.